Following are 28 T cell receptor beta chains from one sample sequenced in a study of identical twins. TCRdb used MiXCR to reprocess the 5' RACE reads, holding one entry per CDR3 protein. The table lists fewer than 550,000 distinct CDR3 sequences, roughly 15% of them singletons, with 0.44% in the top ten. These data also formed part of another study, on yellow fever vaccine responses in identical twins.

Sequenced input: CD4+ T cells sorted from blood. The receptors come from a woman aged 18-30 years in good health.

The chain couples TRBV3-1 to TRBJ1-5; D call uncertain. CDR1 is LGHDT, CDR2 YNNKEL, per germline (reference sequence). V dropped 5 bases and J dropped 4 bases, with 9 bases sitting between them. CDR3 length: 13 residues. CDR3 sequence reads: CASSSSENQPQHF. The CDR3 nucleotides read TGTGCCAGCAGCTCCTCTGAGAATCAGCCCCAGCATTTT.

This clonotype was counted ten times or more. The chain is built from TRBV27 and TRBJ1-4, with 8 bases aligning to TRBD1. CDR1 and CDR2 from the germline V gene are MNHEY and SMNVEV (reference sequence). Trimming cost V 6 bases and J 4 bases; bases outside gene matches: 4. The CDR3 sequence is 14 residues long. CDR3 in amino acids: CASSPGQGNEKLFF. The CDR3 DNA reads TGTGCCAGCAGCCCCGGACAGGGTAATGAAAAACTGTTTTTT.

The rearrangement links TRBV9 to TRBJ2-5; 9 nucleotides align to TRBD2. J lost 4 bases, V lost 3 bases, and 7 bases had no gene match. The CDR3 spans 15 residues. Per the germline V gene, CDR1 is SGDLS and CDR2 is YYNGEE. In DNA form, the CDR3 reads TGTGCCAGCAGCGCGGCGGGACTAGCTCTAGAGACCCAGTACTTC. Protein sequence: CASSAAGLALETQYF. Filled out from reference TRBV9 and TRBJ2-5, the complete variable domain reads DSGVTQTPKHLITATGQRVTLRCSPRSGDLSVYWYQQSLDQGLQFLIQYYNGEERAKGNILERFSAQQFPDLHSELNLSSLELGDSALYFCASSAAGLALETQYFGPGTRLLVL.

The chain has TRBV5-1 and TRBJ2-5; D is possibly TRBD2 (5 bases). The germline V gene has CDR1 SGHRS and CDR2 YFSETQ. The CDR3 is 17 amino acids. V was pared by 0 bases and J by 4 bases, with 19 bases between. The chain's CDR3 is CASSLAPPRLSPETQYF. The CDR3 DNA reads as TGCGCCAGCAGCTTGGCCCCACCACGACTATCCCCAGAGACCCAGTACTTC.

This clonotype was seen a few times. The chain links TRBV9 to TRBJ2-1; 11 bases fit TRBD2. V gave up 4 bases and J gave up 6 bases; unmatched junction bases: 12. This CDR3 spans 17 amino acids. The germline CDR1 and CDR2 sequences are SGDLS and YYNGEE. This CDR3 reads CASSPMTGLAGGNEQFF. CDR3 nucleotides: TGTGCCAGCAGCCCCATGACAGGGCTAGCGGGAGGCAATGAGCAGTTCTTC.

The chain couples TRBV7-7 to TRBJ2-1; TRBD1 aligns across 7 bases. The ends lost 5 bases at V and 5 bases at J; junction bases unmatched: 6. This CDR3 is 14 amino acids long. Germline V gene data show CDR1 as SSHAT and CDR2 as FNYEAQ (reference sequence). In nucleotides, the CDR3 is TGTGCCAGCAGCCCCAGGACAGGTGACAATGAGCAGTTCTTC. This gives the protein CASSPRTGDNEQFF.

This clonotype was counted ten times or more. The V gene is TRBV5-1, the J gene TRBJ2-1; no clear D. Germline CDR1 is SGHRS and CDR2 is YFSETQ. With 1 base removed from V and 2 bases from J, the gap between germline ends came to 4 bases. This CDR3 region has 13 residues. CDR3 protein: CASSLSAYNEQFF. The CDR3 DNA reads as TGCGCCAGCAGCTTGTCAGCCTACAATGAGCAGTTCTTC.

The chain employs TRBV5-1 and TRBJ2-1, with 9 bases that match TRBD2. Germline CDR1 is SGHRS and CDR2 is YFSETQ. The CDR3 is 17 amino acids. V trimming: 0 bases; J trimming: 7 bases; junction bases outside the gene matches: 11. This chain's CDR3 is CASSLVGVSGSWNEQFF. DNA for the CDR3: TGCGCCAGCAGCTTGGTTGGGGTTAGCGGGAGTTGGAATGAGCAGTTCTTC. Supplemented by reference TRBV5-1 and TRBJ2-1, the full variable domain reads KAGVTQTPRYLIKTRGQQVTLSCSPISGHRSVSWYQQTPGQGLQFLFEYFSETQRNKGNFPGRFSGRQFSNSRSEMNVSTLELGDSALYLCASSLVGVSGSWNEQFFGPGTRLTVL.

This clonotype was seen more than once but under ten times. This chain connects TRBV28 to TRBJ2-2, with a weak D call TRBD1 (5 bases). Trimming removed 2 bases at V and 4 bases at J, with 14 bases between. CDR1 is MDHEN, CDR2 SYDVKM, per germline. This CDR3 comprises 16 residues. CDR3: CASSLRLGETTGELFF. Here the CDR3 DNA reads TGTGCCAGCAGTTTACGTCTAGGGGAAACCACCGGGGAGCTGTTTTTT.

This clonotype was seen a handful of times. The rearrangement uses TRBV28 and TRBJ2-2, with 10 bases identical to TRBD2. CDR3 length: 19 residues. Trimming at V came to 3 bases and at J to 1 base, leaving 11 bases not matched to a gene. Germline V CDR1 and CDR2: MDHEN, SYDVKM. CDR3 protein: CASSFWSSGGPRNTGELFF. CDR3 nucleotides: TGTGCCAGCAGTTTCTGGAGTAGCGGGGGGCCTAGGAACACCGGGGAGCTGTTTTTT.

This clonotype showed up just a few times. This rearrangement joins TRBV18 to TRBJ1-2; no reliable D call. The CDR3 has 14 residues. The V and J ends lost 1 base and 4 bases respectively, with 10 bases between them. CDR1 is KGHSH and CDR2 is LQKENI in the germline V gene. This CDR3 reads CASSPLQKGYGYTF. In DNA, the CDR3 is TGTGCCAGCTCACCACTACAGAAGGGCTATGGCTACACCTTC. The whole variable domain, filled in from reference TRBV18 and TRBJ1-2, reads NAGVMQNPRHLVRRRGQEARLRCSPMKGHSHVYWYRQLPEEGLKFMVYLQKENIIDESGMPKERFSAEFPKEGPSILRIQQVVRGDSAAYFCASSPLQKGYGYTFGSGTRLTVV.

This chain connects TRBV6-1 to TRBJ1-6; a weak D match, TRBD1 (5 bases). The germline V and J ends were trimmed by 1 base and 7 bases, with 11 bases remaining between them. Germline values: CDR1 MNHNS, CDR2 SASEGT. This CDR3 is built from 15 residues. CDR3 sequence: CASSEGGQRNSPLHF. The CDR3 nucleotides read TGTGCCAGCAGTGAAGGAGGACAAAGGAATTCACCCCTCCACTTT.

This clonotype has ten or more counts. This sequence joins TRBV5-1 and TRBJ2-2, with 7 bases lining up with TRBD1. Trimming cost V 6 bases and J 2 bases; bases outside gene matches: 4. Germline CDR1 is SGHRS and CDR2 is YFSETQ. The length of the CDR3 is 14 residues. CDR3 region: CASTDRSNTGELFF. In DNA form, the CDR3 reads TGCGCCAGCACGGACAGGAGTAACACCGGGGAGCTGTTTTTT.

V gene TRBV27 combines with J gene TRBJ1-5; possibly TRBD1 for D (6 bases). The germline V gene has CDR1 MNHEY and CDR2 SMNVEV (reference sequence). Trimming took 4 bases from V and 6 from J, leaving 13 bases between them. The CDR3 is 14 residues long. The CDR3 reads CASSSGTIPQPQHF. The CDR3 DNA reads as TGTGCCAGCAGTTCCGGGACAATCCCTCAGCCCCAGCATTTT.

The chain uses TRBV5-1 and TRBJ2-7; 8 bases agree with TRBD2. The V gene's germline CDR1 is SGHRS and CDR2 YFSETQ. V gave up 0 bases and J gave up 5 bases; unmatched junction bases: 16. The length of the CDR3 is 18 residues. The CDR3 coding sequence is TGCGCCAGCAGCTTGGTTCCCAATAGCGGCGGGAGGTCCCACGAGCAGTACTTC. Encoded protein: CASSLVPNSGGRSHEQYF.

Only a few counts were recorded for this clonotype. The rearrangement joins TRBV20-1 to TRBJ2-2, with D unclear. There are 14 residues in the CDR3. The ends were cut back, 6 bases at V and 2 bases at J, with 13 bases in the middle. The germline CDR1 and CDR2 sequences are DFQATT and SNEGSKA (reference sequence). Here the CDR3 DNA reads TGCAGTGCCCCGTTTGGGGTAAACACCGGGGAGCTGTTTTTT. This translates into CSAPFGVNTGELFF.

The rearrangement uses TRBV6-1 and TRBJ2-1; D is possibly TRBD2 (6 bases). The CDR3 is 14 amino acids. V lost 7 bases to trimming and J lost 3 bases, with 13 bases between them. Looked up from germline, CDR1 is MNHNS and CDR2 is SASEGT. The CDR3 region has the DNA TGTGCCAGCAAAGGCGGGGCCTTCTACAATGAGCAGTTCTTC. It encodes CASKGGAFYNEQFF.

In this sample, this clonotype turned up a few times. The chain has TRBV12-3 or TRBV12-4 and TRBJ2-7; 10 bases map to TRBD2. The V gene end was trimmed by 7 bases and the J gene end by 5 bases; junction bases not matched to a gene: 11. The CDR3 has 15 amino acids. This CDR3 is CASIGAGGPRNEQYF. The CDR3 DNA reads TGTGCCAGCATTGGAGCGGGAGGGCCTAGGAACGAGCAGTACTTC.

The J gene is TRBJ2-2, the V gene TRBV20-1; 11 nucleotides line up with TRBD1. V was pared by 6 bases and J by 3 bases, with 3 bases of the junction left unmatched. The CDR3 consists of 14 residues. Germline V lookup: CDR1 DFQATT, CDR2 SNEGSKA (reference sequence). The DNA of the CDR3 is TGCAGTGCGCGGACAGGGGGCGACACCGGGGAGCTGTTTTTT. This sequence encodes CSARTGGDTGELFF.

This clonotype occurred a few times. The V gene is TRBV28, the J gene TRBJ1-5; unclear D gene. Germline V gene data show CDR1 as MDHEN and CDR2 as SYDVKM. The CDR3 totals 15 residues. Trimming stripped 4 bases from V and 7 bases from J, with 17 bases between. The CDR3: CASSSVRKKDQPQHF. DNA for the CDR3: TGTGCCAGCAGTTCAGTTCGGAAGAAGGACCAGCCCCAGCATTTT.

This clonotype was recorded a few times. This rearrangement joins TRBV19 to TRBJ2-1; TRBD2 aligns across 13 bases. CDR3 length: 16 amino acids. V shed 5 bases, J shed 5 bases, and the junction held 6 bases outside the gene matches. Germline-derived CDR1 and CDR2 are LNHDA and SQIVND (reference sequence). The CDR3 is CASSLPGLAGNNEQFF. CDR3 nucleotides: TGTGCCAGTAGTCTACCGGGACTAGCGGGAAACAATGAGCAGTTCTTC.

This chain links TRBV29-1 with TRBJ2-1; tentative D call: TRBD1 (6 bases). This CDR3 has 12 amino acids. Looked up from germline, CDR1 is SQVTM and CDR2 is ANQGSEA. Trimming removed 3 bases from V and 10 bases from J, with 13 bases in between. The CDR3 DNA reads as TGCAGCGTTGATCGGATGGGGGCCGAGCAGTTCTTC. Residues: CSVDRMGAEQFF.

V is TRBV24-1 and J is TRBJ2-1; TRBD1 agrees at 8 bases. V was clipped by 7 bases and J by 5 bases; unmatched bases: 12. Per germline, CDR1 KGHDR and CDR2 SFDVKD. The CDR3 extends over 16 amino acids. CDR3 in amino acids: CATRSSQGERHNEQFF. DNA of the CDR3: TGTGCCACCAGATCCTCACAGGGGGAAAGACACAATGAGCAGTTCTTC.

The V gene is TRBV20-1, the J gene TRBJ2-3; no definite D call. Germline lookup yields CDR1 DFQATT and CDR2 SNEGSKA (reference sequence). The CDR3 length is 11 residues. Deletions cut 6 bases from V and 6 bases from J, with 10 bases between. CDR3 amino acids: CSAEVTDTQYF. The DNA of the CDR3 is TGCAGTGCCGAGGTAACCGATACGCAGTATTTT.

This clonotype was seen only a few times. V usage is TRBV12-3 or TRBV12-4 and J usage is TRBJ2-7; possible D gene TRBD1, 6 bases. This CDR3 is 12 amino acids long. Trimming shortened V by 4 bases and J by 9 bases, and 13 bases separated the two germline ends. The CDR3 is CASSSGTRVQYF. The CDR3 DNA sequence: TGTGCCAGCAGTTCCGGGACAAGGGTGCAGTACTTC.

CDR3 sequence: CSARTGRLTDTQYF. The CDR3 nucleotides are TGCAGTGCTAGAACCGGGAGGCTAACAGATACGCAGTATTTT. The chain recombines TRBV20-1 with TRBJ2-3, with 7 bases matching TRBD2. The V gene's germline CDR1 is DFQATT and CDR2 SNEGSKA (reference sequence). CDR3 length: 14 residues. V shed 2 bases and J 3 bases; nucleotides not matched to a gene: 5.

In this sample, this clonotype turned up many times. The junction shows a germline mismatch at one end, possibly a read error. The chain uses TRBV5-6 and TRBJ2-3, with a possible D match to TRBD2 (6 bases). Germline CDR1 and CDR2: SGHDT and YYEEEE. CDR3 size: 15 residues. The CDR3 DNA reads TGTGCCAGCAGTTTGGGCGGGATTAGCACAGATACGCAGTATTTT. Its translation is CASSLGGISTDTQYF.

The chain joins TRBV2 to TRBJ2-4; maybe TRBD2 (6 bases). Per the germline V gene, CDR1 is SNHLY and CDR2 is FYNNEI. The CDR3 contains 17 residues. Trimming pared 3 bases from V and 0 bases from J, leaving 15 bases between. CDR3 coding DNA: TGTGCCAGCAGTGATTTGATACGGGAGCTAGCCAAAAACATTCAGTACTTC. Amino acid sequence: CASSDLIRELAKNIQYF.